The T cell receptor (beta chain) described here comes from a study of T-cell memory formation after mild COVID-19. This clonotype was counted many times. TCRdb itself ran the 5' RACE reads through MiXCR, one entry per CDR3 protein. The sample has hundreds of thousands of distinct CDR3 sequences, approximately 20% seen once; the top ten hold 21%. The clonotype comes from a man aged 18 to 29 who had mild COVID-19 (a few samples of this study predate the infection). Cell type and time point are not known. Input material: PBMCs or a T cell subset sorted from them (not recorded which).

The CDR3 loop is CASRPQGVPTEAFF. CDR3 in DNA: TGTGCCAGCAGACCACAGGGGGTCCCCACTGAAGCTTTCTTT. This chain connects TRBV12-3 or TRBV12-4 to TRBJ1-1; 8 nucleotides agree with TRBD1. V gave up 6 bases and J gave up 4 bases; unmatched junction bases: 7. The CDR3 is 14 amino acids.